These 7 T cell receptor beta chains came from one sample sequenced in a study of blood T cell repertoires in COVID-19. The method was immunoSEQ multiplex PCR; TCRdb's version includes in-frame clones alone and lacks a portion of them. The top ten clones hold over 0.9% of a sample with approximately 360,000 clones, 88% of them seen once. Sequenced sample: PBMCs or T cells enriched from blood (not recorded which). These receptors came from a woman in her 30s with acute COVID-19.

CDR3 protein: CARMKSGDTNNEQFF. In nucleotides, the CDR3 is TGCGCCAGGATGAAGAGCGGGGACACTAACAATGAGCAGTTCTTC. The J gene is TRBJ2-1, the V gene TRBV5-1, with D possibly TRBD2 on 7 matching bases. Trimming shortened V by 8 bases and J by 5 bases, and 20 bases separated the two germline ends. The germline gives CDR1 SGHRS, CDR2 YFSETQ. The CDR3 runs to 15 residues. Looking up the rest from reference TRBV5-1 and TRBJ2-1 gives the full variable domain: KAGVTQTPRYLIKTRGQQVTLSCSPISGHRSVSWYQQTPGQGLQFLFEYFSETQRNKGNFPGRFSGRQFSNSRSEMNVSTLELGDSALYLCARMKSGDTNNEQFFGPGTRLTVL.

Only one count was recorded for this clone. V usage is TRBV3-1 (or the pseudogene TRBV3-2) and J usage is TRBJ2-1, with TRBD2 matching over 7 bases. Germline values: CDR1 LGHDT, CDR2 YNNKEL (reference sequence). Germline trimming cut 8 bases from V and 2 bases from J; bases unmatched to any gene: 0. The length of the CDR3 is 12 residues. The CDR3 DNA sequence: TGTGCCAGCGGGGGGGCCTACAATGAGCAGTTCTTC. Protein product: CASGGAYNEQFF.

This chain links TRBV19 with TRBJ1-1; D gene unclear. Germline CDR1 LNHDA, CDR2 SQIVND (reference sequence). The CDR3 is made up of 12 amino acids. V was pared by 5 bases and J by 5 bases, with 9 bases between. CDR3 sequence reads: CASSSGWTEAFF. The CDR3 DNA reads as TGTGCCAGTAGTTCCGGGTGGACTGAAGCTTTCTTT.

J is TRBJ1-6 and V is TRBV14; D call uncertain. The V and J ends lost 3 bases and 0 bases respectively, with 9 bases between them. The CDR3 is 16 residues long. Per the germline V gene, CDR1 is SGHDN and CDR2 is FVKESK. The CDR3 coding sequence is TGTGCCAGCAGCCAGCGGGTACGCTCCTATAATTCACCCCTCCACTTT. It codes for CASSQRVRSYNSPLHF.

This clone was observed a single time. V is TRBV2 and J is TRBJ2-7, with D maybe TRBD2 (6 bases). Germline loops: CDR1 SNHLY, CDR2 FYNNEI. The V and J ends lost 4 bases and 4 bases respectively, with 17 bases between them. The length of the CDR3 is 15 residues. CDR3 residues: CASSAPGTAGYEQYF. As DNA, the CDR3 is TGTGCCAGCAGTGCCCCCGGGACTGCGGGATACGAGCAGTACTTC.

This sequence joins TRBV18 and TRBJ2-5; 7 bases fit TRBD1. This CDR3 contains 17 residues. Trimming removed 4 bases from V and 1 base from J; junction bases left unmatched: 12. The V gene's germline CDR1 is KGHSH and CDR2 LQKENI. DNA for the CDR3: TGTGCCAGCTCACTCCGACAGGGATTCGGGTTCCAAGAGACCCAGTACTTC. Translation gives CASSLRQGFGFQETQYF.

The rearrangement links TRBV19 to TRBJ2-1; 7 positions match TRBD1. The V gene's germline CDR1 is LNHDA and CDR2 SQIVND (reference sequence). After removal of 4 bases from V and 8 bases from J, the junction contained 11 bases not matched to a gene. CDR3 length equals 15 residues. CDR3 sequence reads: CASSKGQNRGDEQFF. CDR3 DNA: TGTGCCAGTAGTAAGGGACAGAACAGAGGGGATGAGCAGTTCTTC.